Listed below are T cell receptor beta chains from one sample, sequenced in a study of breast tumors, draining lymph nodes, adjacent tissues. TCRdb used MiXCR to reprocess the multiplex PCR reads, holding one entry per CDR3 protein. The sample contains approximately 60,000 distinct CDR3 sequences, around three fifths of which appear only once. Sequencing was carried out using breast tumor tissue. The receptor source for this set is a female donor with breast cancer. Some clones in this sample may be carry-over from other donors' samples. CDR3s include the opening cysteine and the closing phenylalanine or tryptophan. Each record gives: V gene, D gene, J gene, clone size, CDR3 protein, CDR3 DNA. The D gene is left open where the match is weak. Size is omitted from some rows. Given values are once, few, many or a class for expanded clones.

TRBV29-1	-	TRBJ2-7	few	CSVESTDYEQYF	TGCAGCGTTGAATCGACGGACTACGAGCAGTACTTC
TRBV6-6	-	TRBJ2-6	many	CASRSGASGANVLTF	TGTGCCAGCAGATCCGGTGCCTCTGGGGCCAACGTCCTGACTTTC
TRBV11-3	TRBD1	TRBJ2-5	-	CASSRQGRGETQYF	TGTGCCAGCAGCCGACAGGGGCGAGGAGAGACCCAGTACTTC
TRBV4-3	-	TRBJ1-2	-	CASSQDKVSTPNYGYTF	TGCGCCAGCAGCCAAGATAAGGTTTCAACACCTAACTATGGCTACACCTTC
TRBV15	-	TRBJ1-4	once	CATSPWDNNEKLFF	TGTGCCACCAGCCCGTGGGATAACAATGAAAAACTGTTTTTT
TRBV24-1	-	TRBJ1-2	few	CATSDQLWGGYTF	TGTGCCACCAGTGACCAGCTTTGGGGAGGCTACACCTTC
TRBV7-9	TRBD1	TRBJ2-1	-	CASSFQGGLLNNEQFF	TGTGCCAGCAGCTTTCAAGGGGGCCTACTCAACAATGAGCAGTTCTTC
TRBV20-1	-	TRBJ1-4	-	CSARYRDGEKLFF	TGCAGTGCTAGGTACAGGGACGGTGAAAAACTGTTTTTT
TRBV24-1	-	TRBJ2-3	-	CATGGGGTDTQYF	TGTGCCACTGGCGGAGGAGGGACAGATACGCAGTATTTT
TRBV7-3	-	TRBJ1-6	-	CASSLQGTGSPLHF	TGTGCCAGCAGCTTGCAGGGCACCGGTTCACCCCTCCACTTT
TRBV12-3/TRBV12-4	-	TRBJ1-5	-	CASSLSTGEPQHF	TGTGCCAGCAGTTTAAGCACCGGGGAGCCCCAGCATTTT
TRBV5-4	TRBD1	TRBJ2-6	-	CASSRQGGNTEAF	TGTGCCAGCAGCCGACAGGGGGGCAACACTGAAGCTTTC
TRBV12-3/TRBV12-4	-	TRBJ2-5	once	CASSAGKETQYF	TGTGCCAGCAGTGCGGGGAAAGAGACCCAGTACTTC
TRBV28	TRBD1	TRBJ1-5	-	CASSSQGSEQPQHF	TGTGCCAGCAGTTCACAGGGGAGCGAGCAGCCCCAGCATTTT
TRBV20-1	-	TRBJ1-2	-	CSARVPRGPCGYTF	TGCAGTGCTAGAGTCCCGAGGGGACCCTGTGGCTACACCTTC
TRBV6-2/TRBV6-3	TRBD2	TRBJ2-7	-	CASSRPQLAGGHSSYEQYF	TGTGCCAGCAGCAGGCCCCAGCTAGCGGGAGGACATTCCTCTTACGAGCAGTACTTC
TRBV18	-	TRBJ1-2	many	CASSPGSPYGYTF	TGTGCCAGCTCACCAGGCAGTCCCTATGGCTACACCTTC
TRBV20-1	-	TRBJ2-7	-	CSATSLASSSYEQYF	TGCAGTGCTACCTCTCTAGCGTCGAGCTCCTACGAGCAGTACTTC
TRBV20-1	TRBD2	TRBJ2-3	many	CSRLAGDRDTQYF	TGCAGTCGGTTAGCGGGAGATCGAGATACGCAGTATTTT
TRBV5-1	TRBD2	TRBJ2-7	medium-sized	CASRPSGSYEQYF	TGCGCCAGCAGGCCTAGCGGCTCCTACGAGCAGTACTTC
TRBV15	-	TRBJ1-4	-	CATSRNSGVFNEKLFF	TGTGCCACCAGCAGGAACTCAGGGGTATTTAATGAAAAACTGTTTTTT
TRBV14	-	TRBJ1-2	-	CASSQDWGGGLYAQNYGYTF	TGTGCCAGCAGCCAAGATTGGGGTGGGGGACTCTACGCACAAAACTATGGCTACACCTTC
TRBV5-5	-	TRBJ1-2	-	CASSLVGDRGYTF	TGTGCCAGCAGCTTGGTTGGGGATCGGGGCTACACCTTC
TRBV13	-	TRBJ2-4	many	CASSLRLAKNIQYF	TGTGCCAGCAGCTTAAGATTAGCCAAAAACATTCAGTACTTC
TRBV19	TRBD1	TRBJ2-5	-	CASSSDRGKETQYF	TGTGCCAGTAGTTCCGACAGGGGAAAGGAGACCCAGTACTTC
TRBV2	TRBD1	TRBJ1-6	-	CASKRLAGGGGTGDAPLHF	TGTGCCAGCAAGAGGCTAGCGGGAGGCGGAGGGACAGGGGATGCACCCCTCCACTTT
TRBV24-1	-	TRBJ2-3	-	CATSDLSGKYNEQYF	TGTGCCACCAGTGATTTGTCAGGGAAATACAATGAGCAGTATTTT
TRBV19	TRBD1	TRBJ2-2	many	CASSPGQGYAGELFF	TGTGCCAGTAGCCCGGGACAGGGTTACGCCGGGGAGCTGTTTTTT
TRBV24-1	TRBD2	TRBJ2-1	many	CATSDLRAGGHNEQFF	TGTGCCACCAGTGATTTAAGGGCGGGGGGTCACAATGAGCAGTTCTTC
TRBV2	-	TRBJ2-2	-	CASSGSGTWSGELFF	TGTGCCAGCAGTGGATCCGGGACCTGGTCCGGGGAGCTGTTTTTT
TRBV13	-	TRBJ2-7	-	CASSSHGRGEGYEQYF	TGTGCCAGCAGCTCCCATGGGCGGGGCGAGGGTTACGAGCAGTACTTC
TRBV7-3	TRBD1	TRBJ2-1	-	CASSFRTGAYNEQFF	TGTGCCAGCAGCTTCAGGACAGGGGCCTACAATGAGCAGTTCTTC
TRBV7-8	TRBD2	TRBJ2-2	many	CASSLRARASGRVSRGGELFF	TGTGCCAGCAGCTTACGGGCCCGGGCTAGCGGGAGAGTCTCAAGGGGCGGGGAGCTGTTTTTT
TRBV14	-	TRBJ1-6	once	CASSQDWGLGSYNSPLHF	TGTGCCAGCAGCCAAGATTGGGGGCTTGGCTCCTATAATTCACCCCTCCACTTT
TRBV6-6	-	TRBJ1-4	-	CASSPRSVGGSEKLFF	TGTGCCAGCAGCCCTAGGTCTGTGGGGGGCTCAGAAAAACTGTTTTTT
TRBV20-1	TRBD1	TRBJ2-3	-	CSARGWGQTDTQYF	TGCAGTGCTAGAGGATGGGGACAGACAGATACGCAGTATTTT
TRBV7-9	-	TRBJ2-7	-	CASSLWGGPSYEQYF	TGTGCCAGCAGCTTATGGGGGGGGCCCTCCTACGAGCAGTACTTC
TRBV2	TRBD1	TRBJ1-4	-	CASGGTGGSEKLFF	TGTGCCAGCGGGGGGACAGGGGGCAGTGAAAAACTGTTTTTT
TRBV20-1	-	TRBJ1-4	-	CSGGNRAREKLFF	TGCAGTGGGGGCAACAGGGCTCGTGAAAAACTGTTTTTT
TRBV28	TRBD1	TRBJ1-2	many	CASSPDRVRGYTF	TGTGCCAGCAGCCCGGACAGGGTTCGTGGCTACACCTTC
TRBV7-2	-	TRBJ2-7	-	CASSPTLEQYF	TGTGCCAGCAGCCCTACCCTAGAGCAGTACTTC
TRBV6-6	-	TRBJ2-5	many	CASSPLGRSRETQYF	TGTGCCAGCAGTCCCTTGGGGCGGTCCCGAGAGACCCAGTACTTC
TRBV9	TRBD1	TRBJ1-2	few	CASSASQGDRGYTF	TGTGCCAGCAGCGCCTCCCAGGGGGACCGTGGCTACACCTTC
TRBV29-1	-	TRBJ2-2	few	CSFYSANTGELFF	TGCAGCTTTTACAGTGCGAACACCGGGGAGCTGTTTTTT
TRBV29-1	-	TRBJ2-1	-	CSVRQVDNEQFF	TGCAGCGTTAGACAGGTGGACAATGAGCAGTTCTTC
TRBV19	TRBD2	TRBJ2-7	-	CASSIGVAGAAYEQYF	TGTGCCAGTAGTATTGGGGTAGCGGGAGCGGCCTACGAGCAGTACTTC
TRBV24-1	-	TRBJ2-3	-	CATSFKGTQYF	TGTGCCACCAGTTTCAAGGGTACGCAGTATTTT
TRBV2	-	TRBJ2-7	many	CASNRGQSSYEQYF	TGTGCCAGCAACCGAGGACAGAGCTCCTACGAGCAGTACTTC
TRBV6-2/TRBV6-3	TRBD2	TRBJ2-1	once	CASSLLAGGRDEQFF	TGTGCCAGCAGCCTACTAGCGGGGGGGCGGGATGAGCAGTTCTTC
TRBV7-9	TRBD1	TRBJ2-3	-	CASSLWDRGRGDTQYF	TGTGCCAGCAGCTTATGGGACAGGGGGCGCGGGGATACGCAGTATTTT
TRBV7-8	-	TRBJ1-6	-	CASSLVSVNNSPLHF	TGTGCCAGCAGCTTAGTATCGGTGAATAATTCACCCCTCCACTTT
TRBV11-2	TRBD2	TRBJ2-7	many	CASSLLSIRLAGTYYEQYF	TGTGCCAGCAGCTTATTATCTATACGGCTAGCGGGGACCTACTACGAGCAGTACTTC
TRBV6-5	-	TRBJ1-5	-	CASSYVSNQPQHF	TGTGCCAGCAGTTACGTTAGCAATCAGCCCCAGCATTTT
TRBV2	-	TRBJ1-6	-	CANSVGGNSPLHF	TGTGCCAACAGTGTAGGCGGTAATTCACCCCTCCACTTT
TRBV7-6	-	TRBJ1-4	-	CASSLDGRIPGKLFF	TGTGCCAGCAGCTTAGACGGGAGGATCCCTGGAAAACTGTTTTTT